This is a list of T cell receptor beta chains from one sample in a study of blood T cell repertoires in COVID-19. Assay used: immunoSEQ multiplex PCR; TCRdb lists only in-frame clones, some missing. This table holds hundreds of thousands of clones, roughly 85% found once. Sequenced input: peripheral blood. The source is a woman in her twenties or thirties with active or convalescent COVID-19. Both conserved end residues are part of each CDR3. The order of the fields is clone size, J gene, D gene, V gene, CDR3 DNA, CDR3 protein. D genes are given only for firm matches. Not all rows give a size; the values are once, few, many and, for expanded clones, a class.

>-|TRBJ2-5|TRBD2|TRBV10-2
TGCGCCAGCAGCCCTGGACTAGCGGGGGGGCTTCATCAAGAGACCCAGTACTTC
CASSPGLAGGLHQETQYF
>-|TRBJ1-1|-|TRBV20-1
TGCAAAGGCAGGGCGGGAACTGAAGCTTTCTTT
CKGRAGTEAFF
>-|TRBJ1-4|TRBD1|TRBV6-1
TGTGCCAGCAGTGAGGAACAGGGGTGGTCTAATGAAAAACTGTTTTTT
CASSEEQGWSNEKLFF
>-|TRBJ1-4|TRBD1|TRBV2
TGTGCCAGCAGTGAAATAGGTGCAGGGGGTGAAAAACTGTTTTTT
CASSEIGAGGEKLFF
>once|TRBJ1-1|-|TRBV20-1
TGCAGTGCTGGGCCCCCCACTGAAGCTTTCTTT
CSAGPPTEAFF
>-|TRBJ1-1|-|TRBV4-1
TGCGCCAGCAGCAACCTACAGGGAATGAACACTGAAGCTTTCTTT
CASSNLQGMNTEAFF
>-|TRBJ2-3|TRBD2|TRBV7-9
TGTGCCAGCAGCTTACTGAGACTAGCGGGAGAGGGGAGCACAGATACGCAGTATTTT
CASSLLRLAGEGSTDTQYF
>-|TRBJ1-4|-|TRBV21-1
TGTGCCAGCACCCTCCGACAGGGCCCAGCTAATGAAAAACTGTTTTTT
CASTLRQGPANEKLFF
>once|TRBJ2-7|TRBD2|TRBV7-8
TGTGCCAGCAGCTTTAGCGGGGTTAGGTACGAGCAGTACTTC
CASSFSGVRYEQYF
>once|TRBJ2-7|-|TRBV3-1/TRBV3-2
TGTGCCAGCAGCCAGGACTCTGGGTGGGCTGGCTACGAGCAGTACTTC
CASSQDSGWAGYEQYF
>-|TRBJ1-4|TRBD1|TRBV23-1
TGCGCCAGCCTTCCATCGGGACAGGGAGAAAAACTGTTTTTT
CASLPSGQGEKLFF